This T cell receptor (beta chain) was found in a study of shared clonotypes between healthy human individuals. Across the whole study: Each donor had three CD4 naive, three CD4 memory, two CD8 naive and one CD8 memory plate.

The assay was immunoSEQ multiplex PCR, and TCRdb's table has in-frame clones only and misses some. The table lists roughly 330,000 clones, approximately 79% of them singletons, with about 9.3% in the top ten. The V and J ends lost 0 bases and 6 bases, in that order; junction bases with no gene match: 5. Per germline, CDR1 MNHEY and CDR2 SMNVEV (reference sequence). The CDR3 sequence is 16 residues long. This clone was detected only once. What it binds is not known. Study-wide results and limits: Memory subsets generally showed smaller estimated richness than naive subsets did. Depth was large, yet rarefaction showed that sorted-subset sequencing was incomplete.

The receptor's source is a man between 25 and 39 years old in good health. This chain uses TRBV27 with TRBJ2-7, with 13 positions matching TRBD2. The sequencing input was memory CD4+ T cells sorted from blood. Noted subset: CD45RA-negative fraction. CDR3 amino acids: CASSLSGGTSGIEQYF. Written as DNA, the CDR3 is TGTGCCAGCAGTTTATCGGGGGGGACTAGCGGGATCGAGCAGTACTTC.